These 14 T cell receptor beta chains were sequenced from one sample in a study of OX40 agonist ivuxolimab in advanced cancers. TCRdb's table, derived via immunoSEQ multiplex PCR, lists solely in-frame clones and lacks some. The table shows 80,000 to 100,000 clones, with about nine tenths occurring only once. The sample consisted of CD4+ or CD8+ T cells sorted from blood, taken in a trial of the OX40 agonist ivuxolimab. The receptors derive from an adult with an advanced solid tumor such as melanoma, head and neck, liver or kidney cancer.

CDR3: CASSSVLANTGELFF. The CDR3 DNA reads as TGTGCCAGCAGTTCGGTACTTGCGAACACCGGGGAGCTGTTTTTT. The chain employs TRBV6-5 and TRBJ2-2; D ambiguous. Germline V gene sequence: CDR1 MNHEY, CDR2 SVGAGI. The CDR3 totals 15 residues. Deletions cut 4 bases from V and 0 bases from J, with 9 bases between.

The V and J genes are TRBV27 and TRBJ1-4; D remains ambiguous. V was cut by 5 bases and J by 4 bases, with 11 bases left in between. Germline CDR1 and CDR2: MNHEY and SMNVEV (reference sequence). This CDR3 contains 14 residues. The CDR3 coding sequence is TGTGCCAGCAGTCCCCCCCCGGGTAATGAAAAACTGTTTTTT. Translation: CASSPPPGNEKLFF.

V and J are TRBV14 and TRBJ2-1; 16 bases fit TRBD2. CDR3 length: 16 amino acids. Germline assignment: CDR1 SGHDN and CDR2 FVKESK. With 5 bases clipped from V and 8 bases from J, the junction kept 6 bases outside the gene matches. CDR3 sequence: CASSTGTSGRGYEQFF. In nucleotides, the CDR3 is TGTGCCAGCAGCACGGGGACTAGCGGGAGGGGCTATGAGCAGTTCTTC.

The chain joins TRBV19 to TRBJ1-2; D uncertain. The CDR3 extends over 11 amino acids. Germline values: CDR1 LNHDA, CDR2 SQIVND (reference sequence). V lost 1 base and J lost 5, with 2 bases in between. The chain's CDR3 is CASSIGYGYTF. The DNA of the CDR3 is TGTGCCAGTAGTATAGGGTATGGCTACACCTTC.

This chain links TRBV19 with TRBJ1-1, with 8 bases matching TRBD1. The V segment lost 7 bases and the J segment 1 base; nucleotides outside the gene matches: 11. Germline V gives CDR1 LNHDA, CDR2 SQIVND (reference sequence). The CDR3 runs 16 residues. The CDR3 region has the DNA TGTGCCAGTAACTCCCAGGGGGCTGTGAGGAACACTGAAGCTTTCTTT. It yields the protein CASNSQGAVRNTEAFF.

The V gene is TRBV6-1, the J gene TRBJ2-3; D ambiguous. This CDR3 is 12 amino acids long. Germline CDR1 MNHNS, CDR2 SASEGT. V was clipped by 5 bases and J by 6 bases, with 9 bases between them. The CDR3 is CASSPLRDTQYF. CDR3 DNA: TGTGCCAGCAGTCCGCTTAGGGATACGCAGTATTTT.

DNA of the CDR3: TGTGCCAGCACCGTTAACAGGGGCCGTCAAGAGACCCAGTACTTC. It specifies CASTVNRGRQETQYF. The chain has TRBV7-8 and TRBJ2-5, with 7 positions matching TRBD1. Trimming at V came to 7 bases and at J to 2 bases, leaving 10 bases not matched to a gene. The germline V gene has CDR1 SGHVS and CDR2 FQNEAQ. CDR3 length equals 15 residues.

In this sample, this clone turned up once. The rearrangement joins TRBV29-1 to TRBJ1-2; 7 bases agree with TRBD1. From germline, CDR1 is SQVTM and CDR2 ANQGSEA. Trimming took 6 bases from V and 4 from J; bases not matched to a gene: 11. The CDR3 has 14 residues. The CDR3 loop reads CSVLEKGAVYGYTF. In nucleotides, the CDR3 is TGCAGCGTCCTTGAGAAGGGGGCGGTCTATGGCTACACCTTC.

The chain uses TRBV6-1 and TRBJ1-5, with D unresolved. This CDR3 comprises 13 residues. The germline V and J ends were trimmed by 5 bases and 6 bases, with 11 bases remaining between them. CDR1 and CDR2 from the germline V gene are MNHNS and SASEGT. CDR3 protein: CASSTISGQPQHF. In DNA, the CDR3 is TGTGCCAGCAGTACCATCTCGGGTCAGCCCCAGCATTTT.

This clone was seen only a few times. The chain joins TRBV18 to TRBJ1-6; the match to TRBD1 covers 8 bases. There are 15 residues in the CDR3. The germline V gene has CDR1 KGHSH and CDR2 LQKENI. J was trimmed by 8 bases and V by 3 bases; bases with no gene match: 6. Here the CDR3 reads CASSPPQGGDSPLHF. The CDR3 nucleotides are TGTGCCAGCTCACCGCCACAGGGGGGAGATTCACCCCTCCACTTT.

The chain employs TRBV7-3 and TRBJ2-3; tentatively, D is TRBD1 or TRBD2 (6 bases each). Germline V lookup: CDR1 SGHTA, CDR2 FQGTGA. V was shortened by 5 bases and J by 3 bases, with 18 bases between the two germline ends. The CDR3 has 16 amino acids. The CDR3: CASSPGAAYRTDTQYF. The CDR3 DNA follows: TGTGCCAGCAGCCCGGGGGCGGCGTATCGGACAGATACGCAGTATTTT. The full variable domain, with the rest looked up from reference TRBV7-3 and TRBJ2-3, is GAGVSQTPSNKVTEKGKYVELRCDPISGHTALYWYRQSLGQGPEFLIYFQGTGAADDSGLPNDRFFAVRPEGSVSTLKIQRTERGDSAVYLCASSPGAAYRTDTQYFGPGTRLTVL.

DNA of the CDR3: TGTGCCAGCAGTTCGACAGGCCCATACACTGAAGCTTTCTTT. Translated, it gives CASSSTGPYTEAFF. The gene calls are TRBV6-5 and TRBJ1-1; the D gene is possibly TRBD1 (6 bases). The CDR3 consists of 14 residues. V shed 4 bases and J shed 3 bases, with 12 bases lying between them. Germline V gene sequence: CDR1 MNHEY, CDR2 SVGAGI.

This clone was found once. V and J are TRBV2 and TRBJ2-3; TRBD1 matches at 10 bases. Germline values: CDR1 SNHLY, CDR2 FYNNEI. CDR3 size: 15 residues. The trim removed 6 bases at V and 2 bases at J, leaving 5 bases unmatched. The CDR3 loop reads CASRRQGATTDTQYF. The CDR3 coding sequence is TGTGCCAGCAGACGACAGGGGGCGACCACAGATACGCAGTATTTT.

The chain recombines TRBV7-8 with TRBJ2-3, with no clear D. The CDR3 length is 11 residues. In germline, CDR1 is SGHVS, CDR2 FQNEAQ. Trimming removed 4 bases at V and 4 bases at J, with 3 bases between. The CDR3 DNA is TGTGCCAGCAGCTCTTCAGATACGCAGTATTTT. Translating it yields CASSSSDTQYF.